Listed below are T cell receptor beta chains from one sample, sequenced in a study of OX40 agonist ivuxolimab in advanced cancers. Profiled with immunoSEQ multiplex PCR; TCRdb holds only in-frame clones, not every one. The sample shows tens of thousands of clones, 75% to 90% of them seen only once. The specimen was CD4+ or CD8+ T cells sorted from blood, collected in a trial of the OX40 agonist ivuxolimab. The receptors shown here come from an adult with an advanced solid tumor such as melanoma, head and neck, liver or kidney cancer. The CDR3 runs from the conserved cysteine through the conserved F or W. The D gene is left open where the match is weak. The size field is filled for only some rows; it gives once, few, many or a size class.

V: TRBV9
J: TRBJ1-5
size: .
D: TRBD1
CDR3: CASSETGGGNQPQHF
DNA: TGTGCCAGCAGCGAGACAGGGGGCGGCAATCAGCCCCAGCATTTT

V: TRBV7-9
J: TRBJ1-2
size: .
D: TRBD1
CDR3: CASSPSGQGANYGYTF
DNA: TGTGCCAGCAGCCCCTCGGGGCAGGGGGCTAACTATGGCTACACCTTC

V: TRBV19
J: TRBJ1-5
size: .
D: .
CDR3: CASSIPAGRSNQPQHF
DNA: TGTGCCAGTAGTATACCCGCAGGTCGCAGCAATCAGCCCCAGCATTTT

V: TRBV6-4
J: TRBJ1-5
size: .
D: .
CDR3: CASSPSGGPNQPQHF
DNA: TGTGCCAGCAGTCCCTCCGGGGGTCCCAATCAGCCCCAGCATTTT

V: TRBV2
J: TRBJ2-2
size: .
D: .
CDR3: CASSPQGTGELFF
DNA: TGTGCCAGCAGTCCACAGGGCACCGGGGAGCTGTTTTTT

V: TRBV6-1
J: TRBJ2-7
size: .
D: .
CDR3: CASSESGYEQYF
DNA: TGTGCCAGCAGTGAATCCGGATACGAGCAGTACTTC

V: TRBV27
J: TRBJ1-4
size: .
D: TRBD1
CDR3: CASSLQGAGEKLFF
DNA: TGTGCCAGCAGTTTACAGGGGGCTGGTGAAAAACTGTTTTTT

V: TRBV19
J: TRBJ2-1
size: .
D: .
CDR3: CASSGTSYNEQFF
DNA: TGTGCCAGTAGTGGGACGTCATACAATGAGCAGTTCTTC

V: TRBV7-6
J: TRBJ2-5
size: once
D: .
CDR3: CASSSGPWETQYF
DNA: TGTGCCAGCAGCTCCGGACCCTGGGAGACCCAGTACTTC

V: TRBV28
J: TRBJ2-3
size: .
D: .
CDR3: CASSFSQGDADTQYF
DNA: TGTGCCAGCAGTTTCAGTCAGGGCGATGCGGATACGCAGTATTTT

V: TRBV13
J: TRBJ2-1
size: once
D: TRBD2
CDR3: CASSSVIAGGNHNEQFF
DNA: TGTGCCAGCAGCTCCGTAATAGCGGGGGGAAACCACAATGAGCAGTTCTTC

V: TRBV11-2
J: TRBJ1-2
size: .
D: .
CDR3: CASSLVGDTSYGYTF
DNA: TGTGCCAGCAGCCTCGTCGGGGACACTAGCTATGGCTACACCTTC

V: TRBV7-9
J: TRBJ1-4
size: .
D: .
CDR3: CASSLVPSKEKLFF
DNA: TGTGCCAGCAGCTTAGTTCCCTCTAAGGAAAAACTGTTTTTT

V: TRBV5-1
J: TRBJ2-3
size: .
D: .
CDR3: CASSLDEIASTDTQYF
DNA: TGCGCCAGCAGCTTGGACGAAATCGCTAGCACAGATACGCAGTATTTT

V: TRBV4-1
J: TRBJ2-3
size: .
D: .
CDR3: CASSQEPVGTDTQYF
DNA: TGCGCCAGCAGCCAAGAACCTGTGGGCACAGATACGCAGTATTTT

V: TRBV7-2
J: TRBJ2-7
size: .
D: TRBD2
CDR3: CASSLSGTNYEQYF
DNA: TGTGCCAGCAGCTTATCCGGGACTAACTACGAGCAGTACTTC

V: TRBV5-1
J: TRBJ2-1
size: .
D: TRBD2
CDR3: CASSVTSGRIEQFF
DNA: TGCGCCAGCAGCGTGACTAGCGGGAGGATTGAGCAGTTCTTC

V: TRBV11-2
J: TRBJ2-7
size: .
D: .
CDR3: CASSLLIAIGYEQYF
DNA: TGTGCCAGCAGCTTATTGATCGCGATCGGCTACGAGCAGTACTTC

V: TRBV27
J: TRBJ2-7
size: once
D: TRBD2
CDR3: CASSLRGSTYEQYF
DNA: TGTGCCAGCAGTTTACGCGGGAGTACGTACGAGCAGTACTTC

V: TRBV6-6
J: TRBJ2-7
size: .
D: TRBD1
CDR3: CASSLGGQGGEQYF
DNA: TGTGCCAGCAGTTTGGGCGGACAGGGGGGAGAGCAGTACTTC

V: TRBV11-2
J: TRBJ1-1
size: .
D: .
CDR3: CASTFSRGSEAFF
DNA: TGTGCCAGCACCTTCAGCAGGGGATCTGAAGCTTTCTTT

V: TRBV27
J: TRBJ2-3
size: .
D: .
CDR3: CASRPGLRTDTQYF
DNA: TGTGCCAGCAGGCCGGGACTTCGAACAGATACGCAGTATTTT

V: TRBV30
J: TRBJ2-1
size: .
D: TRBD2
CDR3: CAWGTSLNEQFF
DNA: TGTGCCTGGGGGACTAGTCTGAATGAGCAGTTCTTC

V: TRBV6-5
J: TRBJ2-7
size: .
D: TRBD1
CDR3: CASSYLAGQAFEQYF
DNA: TGTGCCAGCAGTTACTTAGCTGGACAGGCTTTTGAGCAGTACTTC

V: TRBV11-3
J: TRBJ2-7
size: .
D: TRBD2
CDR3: CASSFWREGSSYEQYF
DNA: TGTGCCAGCAGCTTTTGGCGGGAGGGGAGCTCCTACGAGCAGTACTTC

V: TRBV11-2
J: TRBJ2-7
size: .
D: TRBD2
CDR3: CASSQGRGRTYEQYF
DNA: TGTGCCAGCAGTCAAGGGAGGGGACGCACCTACGAGCAGTACTTC

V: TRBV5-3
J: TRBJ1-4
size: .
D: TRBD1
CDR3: CARSLHSSQGKAEKLFF
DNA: TGTGCCAGAAGCTTGCACTCGTCACAGGGGAAGGCGGAAAAACTGTTTTTT

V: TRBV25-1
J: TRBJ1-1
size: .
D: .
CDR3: CASSGGLNTEAFF
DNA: TGTGCCAGCAGTGGAGGCCTGAACACTGAAGCTTTCTTT

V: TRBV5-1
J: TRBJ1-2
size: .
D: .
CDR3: CASSFDGWGIANYGYTF
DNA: TGCGCCAGCAGCTTCGACGGGTGGGGCATTGCTAACTATGGCTACACCTTC

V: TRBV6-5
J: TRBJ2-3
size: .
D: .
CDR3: CASSEAYGEREYF
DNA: TGTGCCAGCAGTGAAGCGTATGGCGAGCGGGAGTATTTT

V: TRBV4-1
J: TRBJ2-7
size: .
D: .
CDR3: CASSQEGGAYEQYF
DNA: TGCGCCAGCAGCCAAGAAGGCGGAGCCTACGAGCAGTACTTC

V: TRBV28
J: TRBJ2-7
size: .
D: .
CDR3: CASSFYAAVGQNSYEQYF
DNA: TGTGCCAGCAGTTTCTACGCCGCTGTAGGACAAAACTCCTACGAGCAGTACTTC

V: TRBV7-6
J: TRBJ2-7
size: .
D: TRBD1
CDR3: CASSPGQGTSYEQYF
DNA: TGTGCCAGCAGCCCCGGACAGGGGACATCGTACGAGCAGTACTTC

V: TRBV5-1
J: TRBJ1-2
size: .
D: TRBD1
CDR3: CASSLGLTGDYNRYTF
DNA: TGCGCCAGCAGCTTGGGTTTGACAGGGGATTACAATCGCTACACCTTC

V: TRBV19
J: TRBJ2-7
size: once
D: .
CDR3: CASSTAGSSYEQYF
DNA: TGTGCCAGTAGTACCGCGGGAAGCTCCTACGAGCAGTACTTC

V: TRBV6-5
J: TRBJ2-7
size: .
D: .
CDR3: CASSYGPSYEQYF
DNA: TGTGCCAGCAGTTACGGGCCCTCCTACGAGCAGTACTTC

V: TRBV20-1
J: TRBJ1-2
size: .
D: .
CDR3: CSAYHTGGYTF
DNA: TGCAGTGCCTACCACACAGGGGGCTACACCTTC

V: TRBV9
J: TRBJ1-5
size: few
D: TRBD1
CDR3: CASSEGTGAPLPQHF
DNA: TGTGCCAGCAGCGAGGGGACAGGGGCGCCCTTGCCCCAGCATTTT

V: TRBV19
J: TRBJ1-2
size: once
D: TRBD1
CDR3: CASSIVGTESRGYTF
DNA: TGTGCCAGTAGTATAGTTGGGACAGAATCGCGAGGCTACACCTTC

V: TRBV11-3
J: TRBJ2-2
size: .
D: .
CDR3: CASSLLAGELFF
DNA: TGTGCCAGCAGCTTGTTGGCCGGGGAGCTGTTTTTT

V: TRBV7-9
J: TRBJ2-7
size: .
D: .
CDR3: CASSLTGQDYEQYF
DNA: TGTGCCAGCAGCTTAACGGGCCAAGACTACGAGCAGTACTTC

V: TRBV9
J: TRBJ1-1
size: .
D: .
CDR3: CASSRTASKNTEAFF
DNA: TGTGCCAGCAGCCGTACTGCCTCGAAGAACACTGAAGCTTTCTTT

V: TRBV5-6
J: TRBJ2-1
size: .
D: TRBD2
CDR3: CASSLGAGGTYNEQFF
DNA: TGTGCCAGCAGCTTGGGAGCGGGAGGAACCTACAATGAGCAGTTCTTC

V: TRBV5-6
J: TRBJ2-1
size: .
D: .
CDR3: CASSPGTEVYNEQFF
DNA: TGTGCCAGCAGCCCGGGGACGGAGGTTTACAATGAGCAGTTCTTC

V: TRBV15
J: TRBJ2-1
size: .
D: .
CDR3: CATSIPSSGEWSYNEQFF
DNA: TGTGCCACCAGCATTCCTTCATCGGGGGAGTGGTCCTACAATGAGCAGTTCTTC

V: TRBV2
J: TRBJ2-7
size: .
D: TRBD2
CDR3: CASSEGTSGYEQYF
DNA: TGTGCCAGCAGTGAAGGGACTAGCGGATACGAGCAGTACTTC

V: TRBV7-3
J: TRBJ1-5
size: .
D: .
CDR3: CASSLLGQGILDSNQPQHF
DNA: TGTGCCAGCAGCTTATTAGGTCAAGGGATTCTGGATAGCAATCAGCCCCAGCATTTT

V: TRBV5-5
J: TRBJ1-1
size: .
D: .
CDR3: CASSFWGDNTEAFF
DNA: TGTGCCAGCAGCTTCTGGGGGGATAACACTGAAGCTTTCTTT

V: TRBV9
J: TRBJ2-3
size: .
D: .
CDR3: CASRPGQYSTDTQYF
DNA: TGTGCCAGCAGACCAGGACAGTATTCCACAGATACGCAGTATTTT

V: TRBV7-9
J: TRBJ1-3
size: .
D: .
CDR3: CASSPLGVPAGNTIYF
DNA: TGTGCCAGCAGTCCTCTGGGAGTCCCTGCTGGAAACACCATATATTTT

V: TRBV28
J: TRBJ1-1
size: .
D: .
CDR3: CASSTGYSEAFF
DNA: TGTGCCAGCAGTACGGGGTACAGTGAAGCTTTCTTT

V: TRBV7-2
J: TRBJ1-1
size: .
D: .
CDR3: CASSLVVWEAEAFF
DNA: TGTGCCAGCAGCTTAGTTGTGTGGGAAGCTGAAGCTTTCTTT

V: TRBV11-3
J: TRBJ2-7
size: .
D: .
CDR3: CASSLDSYEQYF
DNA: TGTGCCAGCAGCTTAGATTCCTACGAGCAGTACTTC

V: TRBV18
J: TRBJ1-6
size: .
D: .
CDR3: CASSPLGTNNSPLHF
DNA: TGTGCCAGCTCACCACTTGGGACAAATAATTCACCCCTCCACTTT

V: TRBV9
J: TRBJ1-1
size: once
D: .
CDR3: CASSVGGENTEAFF
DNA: TGTGCCAGCAGCGTAGGGGGGGAAAACACTGAAGCTTTCTTT

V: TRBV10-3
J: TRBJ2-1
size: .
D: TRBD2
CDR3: CAISAELAGGPYNEQFF
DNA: TGTGCCATCAGTGCGGAGCTAGCGGGAGGACCCTACAATGAGCAGTTCTTC

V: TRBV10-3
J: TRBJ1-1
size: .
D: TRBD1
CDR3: CAIRLDRGREAFF
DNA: TGTGCCATCAGGTTAGACAGGGGGCGTGAAGCTTTCTTT

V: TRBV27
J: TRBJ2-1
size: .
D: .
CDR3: CASSPTVGGAEQFF
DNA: TGTGCCAGCAGTCCCACGGTTGGCGGGGCCGAGCAGTTCTTC

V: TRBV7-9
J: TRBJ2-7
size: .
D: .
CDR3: CASSLGDTDLSYEQYF
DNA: TGTGCCAGCAGCTTAGGGGACACAGACCTTTCCTACGAGCAGTACTTC

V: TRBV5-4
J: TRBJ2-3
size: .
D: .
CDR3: CASSLEGADTQYF
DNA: TGTGCCAGCAGCTTGGAGGGAGCGGATACGCAGTATTTT